This T cell receptor beta chain comes out of a study of Graves' ophthalmopathy and Graves' hyperthyroidism (dated by TCRdb to between 2018 and 2020). Describing the broader study: Peripheral blood samples were taken at the time of initial diagnosis, before any treatment was given. For independent validation, a separate cohort was made up of 18 to 20 hyperthyroidism patients plus 17 patients who later progressed from hyperthyroidism to ophthalmopathy. T-cell repertoires of thyroid tissue and blood were compared in over five hyperthyroidism patients. To explore V-J signatures distinguishing ophthalmopathy from hyperthyroidism, a discovery set of about a hundred patients (around 44 ophthalmopathy, 57 stable hyperthyroidism) was enrolled. In total, 135 blood samples were TCR-sequenced: 40 to 45 ophthalmopathy, some 75 hyperthyroidism and about 17 hyperthyroidism-to-ophthalmopathy patients. The study used TCR beta repertoire signatures to distinguish Graves' ophthalmopathy from Graves' hyperthyroidism and to predict progression to ophthalmopathy. Following sampling, methimazole starting at 30 mg daily was administered to hyperthyroidism patients, and high-dose intravenous methylprednisolone was administered to ophthalmopathy patients. The research as a whole found: Sample size was not statistically predetermined, and group allocation was not concealed from the investigators. In validation, the model predicted ophthalmopathy progression with 55% to 71% sensitivity and roughly 72% specificity; 12 predicted patients were CT-confirmed with GO in a median of about 6.1 months. In cross-validation, the 13-signature model distinguished ophthalmopathy from stable hyperthyroidism with nearly 90% sensitivity and about 81% specificity, while in the test set the corresponding values were 80% and 75%. Most expanded thyroid clonotypes with frequency above 0.001 were also detected in blood, suggesting blood repertoires may reflect the thyroid immune response.

The ophthalmopathy patients had moderately to severely active disease, with a Clinical Activity Score of 3 or higher, a NOSPECS grade of 4 or higher, and a disease duration of less than 3 months. Patients were excluded if they had other autoimmune diseases, uncontrolled infections, pregnancy or lactation. Diagnosis was based on clinical symptoms, serum thyroxine, TRAb, thyroid ultrasound and orbital computed tomography. Using Ficoll-Paque density gradient centrifugation, PBMCs were isolated from less than 13 ml of fresh peripheral blood. Trizol reagent was used to extract the total RNA, and its quality was then checked on an Agilent 2100 Bioanalyzer. V trim: 5 bases; J trim: 4 bases; unmatched bases: 7. According to the germline V gene (reference sequence), CDR1 reads DFQATT and CDR2 reads SNEGSKA. The CDR3 sequence holds 15 residues, the cysteine and phenylalanine included. Solely the CDR3 DNA is kept, with 45 bases framed from the first base.

For repertoire sequencing, the TCR beta CDR3 regions were amplified from RNA transcripts. A first-round RT-PCR used HTBI primers with the Qiagen OneStep RT-PCR kit, followed by a second-round multiplex PCR, size selection and purification. Libraries were sequenced on an Illumina HiSeq2000 using paired-end 100 bp reads. The paper's data handling went like this. Reads were processed with SOAPnuke, discarding reads with adapters, uncalled bases, mean Phred below 15, or no exact constant-primer or identifier match. High-quality paired reads were merged with COPE v1.2.5. Unique nucleotide sequences were defined as clonotypes and aligned to IMGT TRB V, D and J references using MiTCR v1.1. The analysis was limited to V-J combinations with a frequency above 0.0001, which together covered roughly 99% of the repertoires. For each V-J combination, a TCR clonal expansion and chaos score was defined as F50 clonal expansion divided by the chaos observed in the TCRdist matrix. Welch's t-statistics and random forest were used to narrow the features down to 10 to 15 V-J combinations, which were then fed into a naive Bayes classifier. Thyroid-blood repertoire similarity was quantified with the Morisita-Horn index. The public reads were run again by TCRdb, first through fastp at Q25 and then through MiXCR, and only productive beta chains were kept. Rows are unified per CDR3 protein, each entry keeping the most common DNA and genes. These V and J calls originate from TCRdb's pipeline instead of the authors' own analysis. The sample includes 45,000 to 60,000 distinct CDR3 sequences, with around 50% observed a single time. The ten largest clones take up roughly 5% of the sample.

Many counts were recorded for this clonotype. Its antigen target is currently unknown. Base quality data are lacking; no much larger clone is found one base away. The specimen sequenced was peripheral blood. The receptor's source is an adult woman with Graves' ophthalmopathy. This sequence uses TRBV20-1 and TRBJ2-2, and 10 junction bases match TRBD2. The bases read TGCAGTGCTCCACTAGCGGGAATAGGCACCGGGGAGCTGTTTTTT. It translates to CSAPLAGIGTGELFF.